This record looks at one T cell receptor beta chain sequence and its context. The antigen remains unidentified. Repertoires were generated with immunoSEQ multiplex PCR, while TCRdb's copy carries only in-frame clones and drops some. The sample consists of roughly 84,000 clones, 87% of them appearing once. Looked up from germline, CDR1 is SGHNT and CDR2 is YENEEA. Trimming left V 1 base short and J 1 base short, with 13 bases between. The CDR3 covers 16 residues. The sample is drawn from a study of T cell responses to AZD1222 COVID-19 vaccine. Study-level points and caveats: Nearly half of spike-specific TCRs reportedly go after variant regions that carry no mutations. The study sampled repertoires only after the peak T cell response. White British ancestry dominated among donors, who included more females, and clonal diversity was possibly underestimated. Recipients of two AZD1222 doses showed rising Spike-specific TCR breadth and depth.

V gene TRBV11-3 combines with J gene TRBJ2-5; a possible D gene is TRBD1 (6 bases). The origin of this receptor is an adult in good health. The source material was peripheral blood, sampled on day 0 of AZD1222 vaccination. Written as DNA, the CDR3 is TGTGCCAGCAGCTTAGGCGGAACAGGGATCCAAGAGACCCAGTACTTC. It is translated as CASSLGGTGIQETQYF.